The 26 T cell receptor beta chains listed next were all sequenced from one sample in a study of blood T cell repertoires in COVID-19. Produced via immunoSEQ multiplex PCR; TCRdb's table is partial and in-frame only. In the table there are around 150,000 clones, around 79% of which are singletons. The sequenced sample was PBMCs or T cells enriched from blood (not recorded which). These receptors came from a woman aged 45-59 years who had recovered from COVID-19.

The V and J genes are TRBV11-1 and TRBJ2-3; the match to TRBD2 covers 12 bases. Germline lookup yields CDR1 SGHAT and CDR2 FQDESV (reference sequence). CDR3 size: 16 residues. Trimming removed 5 bases from V and 3 bases from J; junction bases left unmatched: 6. The CDR3, as DNA: TGTGCCAGCAGCCTCGGACTAGCGGGGATAACAGATACGCAGTATTTT. As protein: CASSLGLAGITDTQYF.

The CDR3 loop is CASSVGGGQGREKLFF. In DNA form, the CDR3 reads TGTGCCAGCAGCGTAGGAGGGGGACAGGGGAGGGAAAAACTGTTTTTT. The chain links TRBV9 to TRBJ1-4, with TRBD1 matching 10 bases. This CDR3 is 16 amino acids long. J was trimmed by 8 bases and V by 0 bases; bases with no gene match: 7. From germline, CDR1 is SGDLS and CDR2 YYNGEE.

The rearrangement uses TRBV28 and TRBJ1-6, with D perhaps TRBD1 (5 bases). V was clipped by 8 bases and J by 7 bases, with 12 bases between them. The CDR3 has 13 amino acids. In germline, CDR1 is MDHEN, CDR2 SYDVKM. The CDR3 DNA reads as TGTGCCAGCTGGGGGGGACCAAATTCACCCCTCCACTTT. Residues: CASWGGPNSPLHF. Full variable domain (rest looked up from reference TRBV28 and TRBJ1-6): DVKVTQSSRYLVKRTGEKVFLECVQDMDHENMFWYRQDPGLGLRLIYFSYDVKMKEKGDIPEGYSVSREKKERFSLILESASTNQTSMYLCASWGGPNSPLHFGNGTRLTVT.

This chain connects TRBV14 to TRBJ2-7, with 10 bases fitting TRBD2. Unmatched junction bases numbered 2, after V lost 4 bases and J lost 2 bases. CDR3 length: 14 residues. The germline V gene encodes CDR1 SGHDN and CDR2 FVKESK. CDR3 region: CASSPSGGAYEQYF. The CDR3 DNA sequence: TGTGCCAGCAGCCCTAGCGGGGGAGCCTACGAGCAGTACTTC. The whole variable domain, filled in from reference TRBV14 and TRBJ2-7, reads EAGVTQFPSHSVIEKGQTVTLRCDPISGHDNLYWYRRVMGKEIKFLLHFVKESKQDESGMPNNRFLAERTGGTYSTLKVQPAELEDSGVYFCASSPSGGAYEQYFGPGTRLTVT.

V and J are TRBV4-1 and TRBJ2-7; 8 positions agree with TRBD1. From germline, CDR1 is MGHRA and CDR2 YSYEKL. This CDR3 is 16 amino acids long. V shed 1 base, J shed 6 bases, and the junction held 11 bases outside the gene matches. This chain's CDR3 is CASSQVRSGGRVEQYF. The CDR3 nucleotides are TGCGCCAGCAGCCAAGTGAGGTCAGGGGGCCGAGTCGAGCAGTACTTC.

This clone was seen only once. The chain's CDR3 is CASSATPGSGWKTQYF. In nucleotides, the CDR3 is TGTGCCAGCAGCGCTACCCCCGGTAGCGGGTGGAAGACCCAGTACTTC. The chain uses TRBV9 and TRBJ2-5; 7 bases map to TRBD2. Germline-derived CDR1 and CDR2 are SGDLS and YYNGEE. This CDR3 is built from 16 residues. J lost 6 bases, V lost 3 bases, and 14 bases had no gene match.

This chain uses TRBV5-1 with TRBJ1-3; 10 bases line up with TRBD1. The CDR3 covers 15 residues. The germline CDR1 and CDR2 sequences are SGHRS and YFSETQ. V lost 4 bases, J lost 2 bases, and 3 bases stayed unmatched. CDR3: CASSQGTGAGNTIYF. The CDR3 coding sequence is TGCGCCAGCAGCCAGGGGACAGGGGCTGGAAACACCATATATTTT.

V usage is TRBV14 and J usage is TRBJ2-5; TRBD1 might be the D (5 bases). The CDR3 runs 13 residues. Germline values: CDR1 SGHDN, CDR2 FVKESK. The V and J ends lost 1 base and 7 bases respectively, with 10 bases between them. CDR3 sequence reads: CASSQGREGTQYF. The CDR3, as DNA: TGTGCCAGCAGCCAAGGCAGGGAAGGGACCCAGTACTTC.

This chain links TRBV28 with TRBJ1-5; the D gene is possibly TRBD1 (6 bases). Trimming cost V 3 bases and J 7 bases, with 13 bases left between them. Looked up from germline, CDR1 is MDHEN and CDR2 is SYDVKM. CDR3 length equals 14 residues. CDR3 nucleotides: TGTGCCAGCAGTTTGGGCGGGGGCGGACAGCCCCAGCATTTT. It codes for CASSLGGGGQPQHF.

The genes are TRBV7-8 and TRBJ1-3, with D unclear. Germline CDR1 is SGHVS and CDR2 is FQNEAQ. The CDR3 is 17 amino acids. Trimming shortened V by 0 bases and J by 4 bases, and 16 bases separated the two germline ends. CDR3 in amino acids: CASSLAGWLTDGNTIYF. The CDR3 bases are TGTGCCAGCAGCTTAGCTGGGTGGCTGACTGACGGAAACACCATATATTTT.

The sample holds a few counts of this clone. V and J are TRBV7-8 and TRBJ1-3, with 7 bases aligning to TRBD1. Germline assignment: CDR1 SGHVS and CDR2 FQNEAQ. V shed 3 bases and J 0 bases; nucleotides not matched to a gene: 2. This CDR3 region has 15 residues. The DNA of the CDR3 is TGTGCCAGCAGCTTCGGGACAGACTCTGGAAACACCATATATTTT. This sequence encodes CASSFGTDSGNTIYF.

CDR3 loop: CASSSGSLAETQYF. CDR3 DNA sequence: TGTGCCAGCAGCAGCGGGAGCTTGGCGGAGACCCAGTACTTC. This rearrangement joins TRBV9 to TRBJ2-5; 8 nucleotides match TRBD2. The CDR3 spans 14 residues. Per germline, CDR1 SGDLS and CDR2 YYNGEE. V lost 4 bases and J lost 5; bases outside the gene matches: 7.

In its sample, this clone was seen once. The genes are TRBV29-1 and TRBJ2-3, with TRBD2 as a possible D gene (5 bases). This CDR3 region has 11 residues. Trimming took 6 bases from V and 5 from J, leaving 9 bases between them. Per germline, CDR1 SQVTM and CDR2 ANQGSEA. The DNA for the CDR3 is TGCAGCGTGGGGAGAGGAGATACGCAGTATTTT. It specifies CSVGRGDTQYF.

The V and J genes are TRBV28 and TRBJ2-4; 7 nucleotides agree with TRBD1. J gave up 1 base and V 3 bases, and 3 bases lay outside the gene matches. The CDR3 totals 15 residues. Germline V lookup: CDR1 MDHEN, CDR2 SYDVKM. The CDR3 spells CASSFEGAAKNIQYF. The CDR3 region has the DNA TGTGCCAGCAGTTTCGAGGGGGCGGCCAAAAACATTCAGTACTTC.

The rearrangement uses TRBV5-4 and TRBJ1-6; D call uncertain. CDR3 length: 11 residues. Germline CDR1 SGHNT, CDR2 YYREEE (reference sequence). The V gene lost 4 bases and the J gene lost 12 bases, with 8 bases spanning the gap. The CDR3 is CASSVGGPLHF. The CDR3 DNA follows: TGTGCCAGCAGCGTCGGTGGACCCCTCCACTTT. Together with reference TRBV5-4 and TRBJ1-6, the CDR3 gives the full variable domain: ETGVTQSPTHLIKTRGQQVTLRCSSQSGHNTVSWYQQALGQGPQFIFQYYREEENGRGNFPPRFSGLQFPNYSSELNVNALELDDSALYLCASSVGGPLHFGNGTRLTVT.

The chain has TRBV29-1 and TRBJ1-1; 7 bases align to TRBD1. J gave up 1 base and V 8 bases, and 7 bases lay outside the gene matches. The V gene's germline CDR1 is SQVTM and CDR2 ANQGSEA. The CDR3 totals 13 residues. The CDR3 bases are TGCAGCTCACGGGCAGGGGGGAACACTGAAGCTTTCTTT. Protein product: CSSRAGGNTEAFF.

The V call is TRBV11-2, the J call TRBJ1-2, with TRBD1 matching over 11 bases. Germline V gives CDR1 SGHAT, CDR2 FQNNGV. The V and J ends lost 4 bases and 8 bases, in that order; junction bases with no gene match: 9. This CDR3 region has 15 residues. CDR3 sequence reads: CASSSGRGQGGGYTF. CDR3 bases: TGTGCCAGCAGCTCGGGCAGGGGACAGGGGGGAGGCTACACCTTC. Combining the CDR3 with reference TRBV11-2 and TRBJ1-2 gives the whole variable domain EAGVAQSPRYKIIEKRQSVAFWCNPISGHATLYWYQQILGQGPKLLIQFQNNGVVDDSQLPKDRFSAERLKGVDSTLKIQPAKLEDSAVYLCASSSGRGQGGGYTFGSGTRLTVV.

This clone turned up a few times. The chain couples TRBV27 to TRBJ1-4; D is perhaps TRBD1 (6 bases). Germline V gives CDR1 MNHEY, CDR2 SMNVEV (reference sequence). The CDR3 runs 15 residues. V was shortened by 0 bases and J by 10 bases, with 15 bases between the two germline ends. The CDR3 DNA reads TGTGCCAGCAGTTTATCGGGTGACAGGCTCGGAAAACTGTTTTTT. This codes for CASSLSGDRLGKLFF.

CDR3 nucleotides: TGTGCCAGCAGCTTGACTAGCGGGAGTCTGCGGACCCAGTACTTC. It is translated as CASSLTSGSLRTQYF. The chain carries TRBV11-2 and TRBJ2-5, with 12 bases matching TRBD2. The CDR3 is made up of 15 amino acids. Losses at the gene ends were 3 bases for V and 7 bases for J; bases not matched to a gene: 6. Germline loops: CDR1 SGHAT, CDR2 FQNNGV.

The chain joins TRBV11-3 to TRBJ2-5; D gene uncertain. Trimming took off 2 bases at V and 3 bases at J, with 7 bases between the two ends. The CDR3 runs 13 residues. The germline V gene has CDR1 SGHNT and CDR2 YENEEA. CDR3 loop: CASSLTVKETQYF. The CDR3 region has the DNA TGTGCCAGCAGCTTAACAGTCAAAGAGACCCAGTACTTC.

This clone occurred a few times. The rearrangement links TRBV2 to TRBJ1-2, with a tentative D call TRBD1 (5 bases). The CDR3 sequence is 12 residues long. CDR1 and CDR2 (germline): SNHLY, FYNNEI. The V end lost 4 bases, the J end lost 6 bases, and 9 bases lay between the germline ends. The CDR3 spells CASSVLGHGYTF. The DNA of the CDR3 is TGTGCCAGCAGTGTCTTGGGGCATGGCTACACCTTC. Using reference TRBV2 and TRBJ1-2 for the parts outside the CDR3, the full variable domain is EPEVTQTPSHQVTQMGQEVILRCVPISNHLYFYWYRQILGQKVEFLVSFYNNEISEKSEIFDDQFSVERPDGSNFTLKIRSTKLEDSAMYFCASSVLGHGYTFGSGTRLTVV.

The chain employs TRBV9 and TRBJ2-2; the match to TRBD1 covers 7 bases. The CDR3 consists of 18 residues. Looked up from germline, CDR1 is SGDLS and CDR2 is YYNGEE. V lost 0 bases and J lost 1; bases outside the gene matches: 9. CDR3 region: CASSVATGVSGNTGELFF. Here the CDR3 DNA reads TGTGCCAGCAGCGTAGCAACAGGGGTGAGCGGGAACACCGGGGAGCTGTTTTTT.

The rearrangement links TRBV2 to TRBJ2-7; TRBD1 might be the D (5 bases). The germline V gene encodes CDR1 SNHLY and CDR2 FYNNEI. This CDR3 is built from 15 residues. The ends were cut back, 4 bases at V and 1 base at J, with 14 bases in the middle. In nucleotides, the CDR3 is TGTGCCAGCAGTGGACAGACAGCGAGATCCTACGAGCAGTACTTC. The encoded protein is CASSGQTARSYEQYF.

V gene TRBV11-3 combines with J gene TRBJ1-2, with D possibly TRBD1 on 6 matching bases. Trimming took 1 base from V and 6 from J, leaving 12 bases between them. CDR3 length: 14 amino acids. From germline, CDR1 is SGHNT and CDR2 YENEEA. In DNA form, the CDR3 reads TGTGCCAGCAGCTTAGGTTACAGGGAAAATGGCTACACCTTC. Translated, it gives CASSLGYRENGYTF. Using reference TRBV11-3 and TRBJ1-2 for the parts outside the CDR3, the full variable domain is EAGVVQSPRYKIIEKKQPVAFWCNPISGHNTLYWYLQNLGQGPELLIRYENEEAVDDSQLPKDRFSAERLKGVDSTLKIQPAELGDSAVYLCASSLGYRENGYTFGSGTRLTVV.

This clone has only a few counts. The identical CDR3 is also encoded by other nucleotide sequences in the sample. The chain carries TRBV20-1 and TRBJ1-5; TRBD1 is a possible D gene (6 bases). The V gene lost 3 bases and the J gene lost 1 base, with 16 bases spanning the gap. The CDR3 runs to 16 residues. CDR1 DFQATT and CDR2 SNEGSKA come from the germline V gene (reference sequence). The CDR3 reads CSASIGGAGSNQPQHF. Here the CDR3 DNA reads TGCAGTGCTAGTATCGGGGGGGCGGGCAGCAATCAGCCCCAGCATTTT.

The rearrangement uses TRBV19 and TRBJ1-2; D might be TRBD1 (6 bases). This CDR3 is 14 amino acids long. Germline lookup yields CDR1 LNHDA and CDR2 SQIVND (reference sequence). Deletions cut 2 bases from V and 5 bases from J, with 12 bases between. The DNA of the CDR3 is TGTGCCAGTAGTATACAGGGGCCATGGTATGGCTACACCTTC. Its protein is CASSIQGPWYGYTF.